The 18 T cell receptor beta chains given below trace back to one sample, sequenced in a study of cytomegalovirus exposure and HLA in healthy donors. The PCR used 60 Vbeta and 13 Jbeta primers. The assay was immunoSEQ multiplex PCR, and TCRdb's table has in-frame clones only and misses some. The sample lists around 190,000 clones; 85% were seen once. The sample was PBMCs. The receptors shown here come from a woman between 50 and 59 years old in good health and CMV-seronegative.

The CDR3 DNA reads as TGTGCCAGCTCCAAGCGGGAGAGCCCCGGGGAGCTGTTTTTT. Residues: CASSKRESPGELFF. The chain links TRBV18 to TRBJ2-2, with 8 bases matching TRBD2. In germline, CDR1 is KGHSH, CDR2 LQKENI. The CDR3 covers 14 residues. Trimming took 6 bases from V and 6 from J; bases not matched to a gene: 6.

The V and J genes are TRBV6-5 and TRBJ1-1; D remains unclear. Per the germline V gene, CDR1 is MNHEY and CDR2 is SVGAGI. Trimming shortened V by 6 bases and J by 0 bases, and 8 bases separated the two germline ends. The CDR3 spans 13 residues. CDR3 nucleotide sequence: TGTGCCAGCAGACTAGGTCTGAACACTGAAGCTTTCTTT. Translation gives CASRLGLNTEAFF.

This clone was seen a single time. The CDR3 region has the DNA TGTGCCAGCAGCGCTGTGGAGGAGCAGTACTTC. Amino acids: CASSAVEEQYF. The genes are TRBV5-5 and TRBJ2-7; no clear D gene. The germline V gene encodes CDR1 SGHKS and CDR2 YYEKEE (reference sequence). This CDR3 contains 11 residues. V lost 4 bases, J lost 7 bases, and 9 bases lay in between.

V usage is TRBV18 and J usage is TRBJ2-7; TRBD1 might be the D (5 bases). The CDR3 totals 13 residues. V lost 1 base to trimming and J lost 12 bases, with 16 bases between them. Germline V gene data show CDR1 as KGHSH and CDR2 as LQKENI. This chain's CDR3 is CASSPQTDLRRYF. The DNA of the CDR3 is TGTGCCAGCTCACCACAGACAGACCTACGCCGGTACTTC. The entire variable domain, with the rest obtained from reference TRBV18 and TRBJ2-7, is as follows: NAGVMQNPRHLVRRRGQEARLRCSPMKGHSHVYWYRQLPEEGLKFMVYLQKENIIDESGMPKERFSAEFPKEGPSILRIQQVVRGDSAAYFCASSPQTDLRRYFGPGTRLTVT.

CDR3 bases: TGTGCCAGCTCACCATATGAGGGACAACGTGAAGCTTTCTTT. This encodes CASSPYEGQREAFF. This chain uses TRBV18 with TRBJ1-1, with D possibly TRBD1 on 6 matching bases. Between the trimmed V and J ends, which lost 2 bases and 7 bases, there was a span of 14 bases. CDR3 length: 14 residues. The germline CDR1 and CDR2 sequences are KGHSH and LQKENI. The full variable domain, completed using reference TRBV18 and TRBJ1-1, is NAGVMQNPRHLVRRRGQEARLRCSPMKGHSHVYWYRQLPEEGLKFMVYLQKENIIDESGMPKERFSAEFPKEGPSILRIQQVVRGDSAAYFCASSPYEGQREAFFGQGTRLTVV.

DNA for the CDR3: TGTGCCAGCAGTTCCCGCCGGAGCGAGCAGTACTTC. Translated: CASSSRRSEQYF. The rearrangement links TRBV27 to TRBJ2-7; D gene unclear. The CDR3 contains 12 residues. CDR1 and CDR2 (germline): MNHEY, SMNVEV (reference sequence). The V and J ends lost 4 bases and 6 bases respectively, with 10 bases between them.

The rearrangement joins TRBV9 to TRBJ1-3, with unresolved D. The germline CDR1 and CDR2 sequences are SGDLS and YYNGEE. The CDR3 spans 16 residues. V lost 4 bases to trimming and J lost 0 bases, with 14 bases between them. CDR3 nucleotides: TGTGCCAGCAGCACTTCCGGGGTCTCCTCTGGAAACACCATATATTTT. Protein sequence: CASSTSGVSSGNTIYF.

The J gene is TRBJ2-2, the V gene TRBV7-6; D is ambiguous. Trimming removed 5 bases at V and 0 bases at J, with 4 bases between. The CDR3 sequence is 13 residues long. In germline, CDR1 is SGHVS, CDR2 FNYEAQ. CDR3 in DNA: TGTGCCAGCAGCCCTTCGAACACCGGGGAGCTGTTTTTT. This gives the protein CASSPSNTGELFF.

This clone was detected once. This chain uses TRBV20-1 with TRBJ1-1, with D maybe TRBD1 (5 bases). The CDR3 runs to 11 residues. Germline V gene lookup returns CDR1 DFQATT and CDR2 SNEGSKA (reference sequence). The ends were cut back, 4 bases at V and 4 bases at J, with 7 bases in the middle. The CDR3 DNA reads TGCAGTGCTACGGGGGTCACTGAAGCTTTCTTT. It encodes CSATGVTEAFF.

The chain couples TRBV7-2 to TRBJ2-7; 10 bases are a match to TRBD2. CDR1 is SGHTA and CDR2 is FQGNSA in the germline V gene. There are 16 residues in the CDR3. The V gene end was trimmed by 5 bases and the J gene end by 2 bases; junction bases not matched to a gene: 9. The CDR3 is CASSRSRSGRAYEQYF. Here the CDR3 DNA reads TGTGCCAGCAGCCGCTCGCGAAGCGGGAGGGCCTACGAGCAGTACTTC.

The chain joins TRBV30 to TRBJ1-1; maybe TRBD1 (6 bases). Germline CDR1 reads GTSNPN; CDR2 reads SVGIG (reference sequence). This CDR3 has 12 residues. V lost 8 bases, J lost 7 bases, and 17 bases lay in between. CDR3 coding DNA: TGTGCCGGCAACACAGGGACGGGTGAAGCTTTCTTT. This encodes CAGNTGTGEAFF.

The chain uses TRBV27 and TRBJ2-5, with D unclear. This CDR3 is built from 14 residues. Trimming pared 2 bases from V and 3 bases from J, leaving 10 bases between. Germline V gives CDR1 MNHEY, CDR2 SMNVEV (reference sequence). Written as DNA, the CDR3 is TGTGCCAGCAGTTTAGCACTACCTGAAGAGACCCAGTACTTC. This gives the protein CASSLALPEETQYF.

V usage is TRBV11-2 and J usage is TRBJ2-1, with 9 bases lining up with TRBD1. Germline CDR1 is SGHAT and CDR2 is FQNNGV. V lost 5 bases, J lost 4 bases, and 6 bases stayed unmatched. This CDR3 comprises 15 residues. The CDR3 reads CASSRTGDIYNEQFF. The CDR3 DNA is TGTGCCAGCAGCAGGACAGGGGATATTTACAATGAGCAGTTCTTC. Supplemented by reference TRBV11-2 and TRBJ2-1, the full variable domain reads EAGVAQSPRYKIIEKRQSVAFWCNPISGHATLYWYQQILGQGPKLLIQFQNNGVVDDSQLPKDRFSAERLKGVDSTLKIQPAKLEDSAVYLCASSRTGDIYNEQFFGPGTRLTVL.

The rearrangement uses TRBV5-4 and TRBJ1-2; D remains unclear. Germline lookup yields CDR1 SGHNT and CDR2 YYREEE (reference sequence). The CDR3 has 13 amino acids. The V gene lost 0 bases and the J gene lost 8 bases, with 11 bases spanning the gap. In DNA form, the CDR3 reads TGTGCCAGCAGCTTGGTCGGCGGTGGGGGCTACACCTTC. Translating gives CASSLVGGGGYTF.

This chain uses TRBV4-1 with TRBJ2-7; weak D call: TRBD2 (6 bases). This CDR3 spans 16 amino acids. V gave up 1 base and J gave up 1 base, with 14 bases separating them. CDR1 MGHRA and CDR2 YSYEKL come from the germline V gene. This CDR3 is CASSQAPGLSSYEQYF. The CDR3 region has the DNA TGCGCCAGCAGCCAAGCCCCCGGACTATCATCCTACGAGCAGTACTTC.

The chain employs TRBV28 and TRBJ1-5, with 7 bases identical to TRBD1. CDR3 length: 16 amino acids. V was clipped by 7 bases and J by 0 bases; unmatched bases: 9. From germline, CDR1 is MDHEN and CDR2 SYDVKM. CDR3 sequence reads: CASTLRTGVSNQPQHF. The CDR3 region has the DNA TGTGCCAGCACCCTTAGGACAGGCGTTAGCAATCAGCCCCAGCATTTT.

The chain uses TRBV7-2 and TRBJ2-3; TRBD2 matches 12 bases. This CDR3 is 16 amino acids long. CDR1 and CDR2 (germline): SGHTA, FQGNSA. The ends lost 3 bases at V and 2 bases at J; junction bases unmatched: 3. The CDR3 nucleotides read TGTGCCAGCAGCTTTTCTAGCGGGAGGGCCACAGATACGCAGTATTTT. Protein sequence: CASSFSSGRATDTQYF. Drawing the rest from reference TRBV7-2 and TRBJ2-3, the complete variable domain is GAGVSQSPSNKVTEKGKDVELRCDPISGHTALYWYRQSLGQGLEFLIYFQGNSAPDKSGLPSDRFSAERTGGSVSTLTIQRTQQEDSAVYLCASSFSSGRATDTQYFGPGTRLTVL.

V usage is TRBV4-1 and J usage is TRBJ2-7; maybe TRBD2 (6 bases). Germline V gene data show CDR1 as MGHRA and CDR2 as YSYEKL. V was clipped by 0 bases and J by 0 bases, with 12 bases between them. This CDR3 has 16 residues. The CDR3 coding sequence is TGCGCCAGCAGCCAAGAAATAGCGGTCGCCTCCTACGAGCAGTACTTC. This sequence encodes CASSQEIAVASYEQYF.